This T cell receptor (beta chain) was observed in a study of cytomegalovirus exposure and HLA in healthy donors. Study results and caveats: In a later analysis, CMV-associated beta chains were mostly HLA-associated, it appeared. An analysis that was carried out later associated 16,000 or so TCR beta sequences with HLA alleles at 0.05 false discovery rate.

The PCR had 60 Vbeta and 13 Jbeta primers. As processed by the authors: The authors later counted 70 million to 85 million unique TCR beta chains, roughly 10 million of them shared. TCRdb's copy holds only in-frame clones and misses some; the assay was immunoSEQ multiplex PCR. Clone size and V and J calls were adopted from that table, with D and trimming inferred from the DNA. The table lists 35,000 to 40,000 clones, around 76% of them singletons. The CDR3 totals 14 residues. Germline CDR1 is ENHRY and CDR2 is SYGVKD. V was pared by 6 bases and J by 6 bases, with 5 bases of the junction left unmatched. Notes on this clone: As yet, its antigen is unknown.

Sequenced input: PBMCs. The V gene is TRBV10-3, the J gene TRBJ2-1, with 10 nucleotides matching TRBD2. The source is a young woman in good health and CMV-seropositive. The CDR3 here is CAISPSGSGNEQFF. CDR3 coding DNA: TGTGCCATCAGCCCTAGCGGGAGCGGCAATGAGCAGTTCTTC.